The rows below give T cell receptor beta chains drawn from one sample of a study of OX40 agonist ivuxolimab in advanced cancers. The table came from immunoSEQ multiplex PCR; TCRdb's copy has only in-frame clones and leaves some out. The sample carries approximately 62,000 clones, around 90% recorded once. The sequences come from CD4+ or CD8+ T cells sorted from blood, collected in a trial of the OX40 agonist ivuxolimab. The receptor set was obtained from an adult with an advanced solid tumor such as melanoma, head and neck, liver or kidney cancer. CDR3s leave out the opening cysteine and the closing phenylalanine or tryptophan.

V gene	J gene	CDR3 protein
TRBV6-5	TRBJ2-7	ASRREGREQY
TRBV28	TRBJ1-4	ASSPGTVFNEKLF
TRBV28	TRBJ2-5	ATQSDRGATQY
TRBV29-1	TRBJ2-5	SVAGTSGRTETQY
TRBV7-2	TRBJ1-4	ASSSDPGGVTNEKLF
TRBV10-1	TRBJ2-5	ASSAQPGETQY
TRBV18	TRBJ1-1	ASSPVVDLPEAF
TRBV5-1	TRBJ1-4	ASSLGQINEKLF
TRBV2	TRBJ2-5	ASSWGGQQETQY
TRBV12-5	TRBJ2-7	ASGRTTGTGGHSYEQY
TRBV7-9	TRBJ1-4	ASSLGTVSNEKLF
TRBV7-3	TRBJ2-5	ASSLRGRSWQETQY
TRBV18	TRBJ1-1	ASSPPGRVGTEAF
TRBV2	TRBJ1-1	ASMTQNTEAF
TRBV14	TRBJ1-6	ASSGDSPLH
TRBV7-2	TRBJ2-7	ASSLSAYEQY
TRBV6-1	TRBJ2-3	ASTRDFHTQY
TRBV9	TRBJ1-4	ASSAGTIGEKLF
TRBV2	TRBJ2-7	ASSVGTSGMGEQY
TRBV19	TRBJ1-3	ASSELQVSGNTIY
TRBV30	TRBJ1-4	ALTGTANEKLF
TRBV9	TRBJ1-4	ASSIGTGINEKLF
TRBV2	TRBJ2-3	ASSGGPTDTQY
TRBV15	TRBJ2-1	ATSLGGSGNNEQF
TRBV7-9	TRBJ1-6	ASSLVLSRDSAWNSPLH
TRBV9	TRBJ1-6	ASSPRDRGPNSPLH
TRBV28	TRBJ2-3	ASSLSGPGTQY
TRBV9	TRBJ1-2	ASSAGLRDYGYT
TRBV27	TRBJ2-1	ASSLPGQGADEQF
TRBV7-2	TRBJ2-1	ASSLAGGGAYNEQF
TRBV7-3	TRBJ1-2	ASSPSGGQGYGYT
TRBV28	TRBJ1-3	ASSRTGLVSGNTIY
TRBV18	TRBJ2-1	ASSPPSRQIINEQF
TRBV27	TRBJ1-2	ASSLRVYAGRPVGYGYT
TRBV6-6	TRBJ1-5	ASSPEQGSNQPQH
TRBV28	TRBJ1-5	ASSSPQGSNQPQH
TRBV7-9	TRBJ2-5	ASSIPRTGAQETQY
TRBV7-2	TRBJ2-6	ASSRDSTSGANVLT
TRBV19	TRBJ1-2	ASTLRSPFYGYT
TRBV19	TRBJ2-1	ASSVIADSSYNEQF
TRBV14	TRBJ1-1	ASSQGGTEAF
TRBV7-2	TRBJ2-7	ASSSPRGRAVYEQY
TRBV6-1	TRBJ2-1	ASDRVNEQF
TRBV5-4	TRBJ2-2	ASSLGGGQGLLGGELF
TRBV28	TRBJ1-5	ASTPGGPYQPQH
TRBV6-5	TRBJ1-3	ASRGGAAGNTIY
TRBV7-2	TRBJ2-2	ASSLGARLF
TRBV19	TRBJ2-4	ASSIGTTGIIGTKNIQY